Listed below are T cell receptor beta chains from one sample, sequenced in a study of T cell responses to AZD1222 COVID-19 vaccine. Produced via immunoSEQ multiplex PCR; TCRdb's table is partial and in-frame only. The profile covers some 200,000 clones, with about 92% appearing a single time and about 1% taken by the ten largest. Source: peripheral blood, taken on day 0 of MenACWY control vaccination. All receptors derive from an adult in good health. Each CDR3 is given with its conserved first and last residue. Each record gives: CDR3 length, V gene, J gene, clone size, D gene, CDR3 protein, CDR3 DNA. The D gene is left open where the match is weak. Expanded clones get a size class; other rows say once, few or many, or leave the size out.

>14|TRBV5-1|TRBJ2-5|-|-
CASSFAGYQETQYF
TGCGCCAGCAGCTTTGCCGGGTACCAAGAGACCCAGTACTTC
>15|TRBV10-1|TRBJ2-3|-|-
CASSESVTGSDTQYF
TGCGCCAGCAGTGAGTCGGTAACAGGGTCAGATACGCAGTATTTT
>15|TRBV7-2|TRBJ2-2|-|-
CASSFSPGGTGELFF
TGTGCCAGCAGCTTTTCCCCCGGAGGCACCGGGGAGCTGTTTTTT
>14|TRBV5-1|TRBJ1-4|once|TRBD1
CASSSQGGDEKLFF
TGCGCCAGCAGCTCACAGGGGGGAGATGAAAAACTGTTTTTT
>12|TRBV30|TRBJ1-1|-|-
CAWSLRGREAFF
TGTGCCTGGAGCCTACGTGGCAGAGAAGCTTTCTTT
>16|TRBV4-1|TRBJ2-1|-|TRBD1
CASSHSGTGSYNEQFF
TGCGCCAGCAGCCACAGTGGGACAGGTTCCTACAATGAGCAGTTCTTC
>14|TRBV7-3|TRBJ1-1|-|-
CASSLGSSNTEAFF
TGTGCCAGCAGCTTGGGCAGCTCGAACACTGAAGCTTTCTTT
>15|TRBV11-2|TRBJ1-1|-|TRBD1
CASSPSPTGVTEAFF
TGTGCCAGCAGCCCCTCCCCGACAGGGGTCACTGAAGCTTTCTTT
>10|TRBV2|TRBJ2-5|-|-
CASGTETQYF
TGTGCCAGCGGGACAGAGACCCAGTACTTC
>14|TRBV7-2|TRBJ1-6|-|-
CASSLGQNNSPLHF
TGTGCCAGCAGCCTCGGACAGAATAATTCACCCCTCCACTTT
>13|TRBV7-8|TRBJ2-1|-|-
CASSPRVDNEQFF
TGTGCCAGCAGCCCGCGAGTGGACAATGAGCAGTTCTTC
>14|TRBV5-4|TRBJ1-1|-|TRBD1
CASSLGTGITEAFF
TGTGCCAGCAGCCTGGGGACAGGGATCACTGAAGCTTTCTTT
>14|TRBV6-1|TRBJ1-1|-|-
CASSETVTGTEAFF
TGTGCCAGCAGTGAAACTGTCACTGGGACTGAAGCTTTCTTT
>16|TRBV6-6|TRBJ2-7|-|TRBD2
CASSPLRLAAPYEQYF
TGTGCCAGCAGTCCACTCCGACTAGCGGCGCCCTACGAGCAGTACTTC
>12|TRBV3-1/TRBV3-2|TRBJ1-1|-|-
CATSRDSAEAFF
TGTGCCACGTCCAGGGATAGCGCTGAAGCTTTCTTT
>17|TRBV7-8|TRBJ2-7|-|-
CASSQGGRRGARYEQYF
TGTGCCAGCAGCCAAGGGGGCAGACGGGGGGCGCGTTACGAGCAGTACTTC
>13|TRBV6-6|TRBJ1-1|-|-
CASRGGAGTEAFF
TGTGCCAGCAGGGGAGGGGCGGGCACTGAAGCTTTCTTT
>16|TRBV18|TRBJ2-1|-|TRBD2
CASSPPGLAGGYEQFF
TGTGCCAGCTCACCACCGGGACTAGCGGGGGGCTATGAGCAGTTCTTC
>17|TRBV9|TRBJ2-7|-|TRBD2
CASSTGLAGGSSYEQYF
TGTGCCAGCAGCACGGGACTAGCGGGGGGTTCCTCCTACGAGCAGTACTTC
>15|TRBV27|TRBJ1-2|-|-
CASSLSLGTSYGYTF
TGTGCCAGCAGTTTATCGTTAGGGACTTCCTATGGCTACACCTTC
>19|TRBV3-1/TRBV3-2|TRBJ2-5|-|TRBD2
CASSHLGTSGGVSMKTQYF
TGTGCCAGCAGCCACCTCGGGACTAGCGGGGGTGTCTCAATGAAGACCCAGTACTTC
>11|TRBV28|TRBJ1-1|-|-
CASNYRSLGFF
TGTGCCAGCAATTATAGGTCTCTTGGTTTCTTT
>12|TRBV5-6|TRBJ1-2|-|-
CASRSEPYGYTF
TGTGCCAGCAGGAGTGAGCCCTATGGCTACACCTTC
>16|TRBV27|TRBJ1-4|-|-
CASSLLQTRGVEKLFF
TGTGCCAGCAGTTTATTGCAGACCCGGGGGGTTGAAAAACTGTTTTTT
>12|TRBV5-4|TRBJ1-4|-|-
CASGAGNEKLFF
TGTGCCAGCGGGGCAGGGAACGAAAAACTGTTTTTT
>12|TRBV12-3/TRBV12-4|TRBJ1-1|-|-
CASSFLNTEAFF
TGTGCCAGCAGTTTTTTGAACACTGAAGCTTTCTTT
>15|TRBV24-1|TRBJ2-3|-|TRBD2
CATSDLTSGGDTQYF
TGTGCCACCAGTGATTTGACTAGCGGGGGCGATACGCAGTATTTT
>13|TRBV3-1/TRBV3-2|TRBJ1-1|-|-
CASSPRLNTEAFF
TGTGCCAGCAGCCCCCGTCTGAACACTGAAGCTTTCTTT
>15|TRBV6-6|TRBJ1-3|-|-
CASSYSTVGGNTIYF
TGTGCCAGCAGTTACTCGACAGTCGGTGGAAACACCATATATTTT
>15|TRBV5-4|TRBJ1-4|few|TRBD1
CASSRGQGSNEKLFF
TGTGCCAGCAGCAGAGGACAGGGGTCTAATGAAAAACTGTTTTTT
>13|TRBV6-5|TRBJ1-6|-|-
CASRVTYNSPLHF
TGTGCCAGCAGGGTTACATATAATTCACCCCTCCACTTT
>17|TRBV27|TRBJ2-2|-|TRBD2
CASSLFGGGSNTGELFF
TGTGCCAGCAGTTTATTTGGGGGGGGATCGAACACCGGGGAGCTGTTTTTT
>14|TRBV27|TRBJ1-1|-|TRBD1
CASSLPGRDREAFF
TGTGCCAGCAGTTTACCGGGGAGGGACAGAGAAGCTTTCTTT
>14|TRBV5-1|TRBJ1-1|-|TRBD1
CASSYRQGHTEAFF
TGCGCCAGCAGCTACCGACAGGGGCACACTGAAGCTTTCTTT
>16|TRBV5-1|TRBJ1-2|-|TRBD1
CASSPQGKRLNYGYTF
TGCGCCAGCAGCCCACAGGGGAAACGTCTTAACTATGGCTACACCTTC
>14|TRBV5-1|TRBJ1-2|-|-
CASSLTGGTYGYTF
TGCGCCAGCAGCTTGACGGGCGGAACCTATGGCTACACCTTC
>14|TRBV29-1|TRBJ2-7|-|-
CSVAREWVSYEQYF
TGCAGCGTTGCCCGTGAGTGGGTCTCCTACGAGCAGTACTTC
>13|TRBV7-8|TRBJ1-4|-|-
CASAPRLREKLFF
TGTGCCAGCGCCCCCCGCTTAAGGGAAAAACTGTTTTTT
>15|TRBV7-3|TRBJ1-1|-|-
CASSLTPTRNTEAFF
TGTGCCAGCAGCTTAACACCGACGAGGAACACTGAAGCTTTCTTT
>13|TRBV12-3/TRBV12-4|TRBJ1-2|once|-
CASSLGRGYGYTF
TGTGCCAGCAGTTTAGGTCGGGGCTATGGCTACACCTTC
>14|TRBV10-3|TRBJ2-7|-|-
CAITPDSITYEQYF
TGTGCCATCACTCCGGACAGCATTACCTACGAGCAGTACTTC
>13|TRBV30|TRBJ1-1|-|TRBD1
CAWTGQVNTEAFF
TGTGCCTGGACCGGACAGGTGAACACTGAAGCTTTCTTT
>14|TRBV19|TRBJ1-2|-|TRBD1
CASSRNRDREGYTF
TGTGCCAGTAGCCGTAACCGGGACAGGGAAGGCTACACCTTC
>14|TRBV20-1|TRBJ1-2|-|-
CSASTTGTNYGYTF
TGCAGTGCTAGTACGACAGGTACTAACTATGGCTACACCTTC
>17|TRBV1|TRBJ2-3|-|-
CTSGIGVAGGRTDTQYF
TGCACCAGCGGGATTGGGGTAGCGGGGGGGAGAACAGATACGCAGTATTTT